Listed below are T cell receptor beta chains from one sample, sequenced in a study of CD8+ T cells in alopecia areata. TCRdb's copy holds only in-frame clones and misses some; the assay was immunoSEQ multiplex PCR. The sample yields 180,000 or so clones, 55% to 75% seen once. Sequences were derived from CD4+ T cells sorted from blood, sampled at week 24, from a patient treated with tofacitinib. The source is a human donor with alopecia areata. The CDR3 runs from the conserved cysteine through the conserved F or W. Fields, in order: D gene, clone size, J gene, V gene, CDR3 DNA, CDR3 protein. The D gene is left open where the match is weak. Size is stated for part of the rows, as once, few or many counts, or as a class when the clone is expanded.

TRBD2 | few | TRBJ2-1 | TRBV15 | TGTGCCACCAGCAGAGATTGGCGGGGGGCACCAAATGAGCAGTTCTTC | CATSRDWRGAPNEQFF
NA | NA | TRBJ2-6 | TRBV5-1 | TGCGCCAGCAGCTTATTGGGTAATTGGGCCAACGTCCTGACTTTC | CASSLLGNWANVLTF
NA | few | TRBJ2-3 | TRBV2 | TGTGCCAGCAGTGAGACAAGTCCGTACACAGATACGCAGTATTTT | CASSETSPYTDTQYF
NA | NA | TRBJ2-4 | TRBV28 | TGTGCCAGCACCCCTAGGCCCATCTTATTGGCCAAAAACATTCAGTACTTC | CASTPRPILLAKNIQYF
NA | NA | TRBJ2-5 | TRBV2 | TGTGCCAGCCAGGGGCAGCTAGCAACCCAGTACTTC | CASQGQLATQYF
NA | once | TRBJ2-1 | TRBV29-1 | TGCAGCGTTAGGGTAGCACCTGCCTACAATGAGCAGTTCTTC | CSVRVAPAYNEQFF
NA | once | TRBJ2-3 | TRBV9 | TGTGCCAGCAGCGTAGAACAGGGAGTCGCAGATACGCAGTATTTT | CASSVEQGVADTQYF
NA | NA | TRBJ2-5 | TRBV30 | TGTGCCTGGAGTCTTAGCGCGAAGACCCAGTACTTC | CAWSLSAKTQYF
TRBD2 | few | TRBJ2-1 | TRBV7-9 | TGTGCCAGCAGCTATGCGGGGGGTCACAATGAGCAGTTCTTC | CASSYAGGHNEQFF
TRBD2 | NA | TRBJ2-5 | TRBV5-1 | TGCGCCAGCAGCTTGTTCCGGGGGGGCCCTGAGACCCAGTACTTC | CASSLFRGGPETQYF
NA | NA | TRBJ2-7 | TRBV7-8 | TGTGCCAGCAGCTTAGAAGGAGACAGCTCCTACGAGCAGTACTTC | CASSLEGDSSYEQYF
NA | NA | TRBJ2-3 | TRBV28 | TGTGCCAGCAGTCGGCTGACAGATACGCAGTATTTT | CASSRLTDTQYF
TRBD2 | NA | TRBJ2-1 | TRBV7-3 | TGTGCCAGCAGCTTATACTGGTCTAGCGGGGCAAATGAGCAGTTCTTC | CASSLYWSSGANEQFF
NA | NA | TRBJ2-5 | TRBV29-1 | TGCAGCGTTGAGCAGGGGTCGGAGACCCAGTACTTC | CSVEQGSETQYF
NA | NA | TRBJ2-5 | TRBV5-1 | TGCGCCAGCAGCGGGATCACGGGGATACTGGAGACCCAGTACTTC | CASSGITGILETQYF
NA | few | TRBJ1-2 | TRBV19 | TGTGCCAGTAGGACGACCTATGGCTACACCTTC | CASRTTYGYTF
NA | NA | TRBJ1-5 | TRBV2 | TGTGCCAGCAGTGCCATGGGGACGAATCAGCCCCAGCATTTT | CASSAMGTNQPQHF